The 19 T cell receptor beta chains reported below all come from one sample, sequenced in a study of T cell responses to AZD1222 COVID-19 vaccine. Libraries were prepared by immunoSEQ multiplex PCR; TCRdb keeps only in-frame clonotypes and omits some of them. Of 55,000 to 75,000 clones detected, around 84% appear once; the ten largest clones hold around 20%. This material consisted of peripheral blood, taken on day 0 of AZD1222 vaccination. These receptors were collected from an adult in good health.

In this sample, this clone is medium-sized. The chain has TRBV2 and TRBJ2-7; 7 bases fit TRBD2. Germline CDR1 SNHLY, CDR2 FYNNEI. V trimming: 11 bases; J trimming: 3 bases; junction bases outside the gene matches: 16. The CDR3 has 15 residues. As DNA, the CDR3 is TGTGCCTCCGGGGAGGGGAGTGCCCCTAACTACGAGCAGTACTTC. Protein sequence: CASGEGSAPNYEQYF.

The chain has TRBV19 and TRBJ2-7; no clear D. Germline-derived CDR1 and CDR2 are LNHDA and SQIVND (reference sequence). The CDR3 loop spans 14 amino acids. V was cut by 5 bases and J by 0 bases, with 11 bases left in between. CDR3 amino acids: CASSVSSPSYEQYF. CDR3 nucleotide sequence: TGTGCCAGTAGTGTTAGCTCCCCCTCCTACGAGCAGTACTTC.

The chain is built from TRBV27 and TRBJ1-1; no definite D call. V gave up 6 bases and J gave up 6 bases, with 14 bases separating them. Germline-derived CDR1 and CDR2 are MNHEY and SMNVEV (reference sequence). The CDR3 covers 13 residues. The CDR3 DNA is TGTGCCAGCAGCGCCCGGGGTTTATCTGAAGCTTTCTTT. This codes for CASSARGLSEAFF.

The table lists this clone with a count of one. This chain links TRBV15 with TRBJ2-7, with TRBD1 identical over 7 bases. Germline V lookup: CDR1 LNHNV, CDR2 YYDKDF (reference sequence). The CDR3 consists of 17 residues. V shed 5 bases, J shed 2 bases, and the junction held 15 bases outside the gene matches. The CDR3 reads CATSAEVSRGLPYEQYF. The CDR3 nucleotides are TGTGCCACCAGCGCAGAGGTTTCAAGGGGGCTCCCCTACGAGCAGTACTTC.

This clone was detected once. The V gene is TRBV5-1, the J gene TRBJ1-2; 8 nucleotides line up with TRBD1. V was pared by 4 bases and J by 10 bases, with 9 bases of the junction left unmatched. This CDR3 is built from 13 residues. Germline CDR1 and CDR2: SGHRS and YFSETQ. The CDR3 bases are TGCGCCAGCAGCCCCCAGACAGGGGACGTCTACACCTTC. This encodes CASSPQTGDVYTF.

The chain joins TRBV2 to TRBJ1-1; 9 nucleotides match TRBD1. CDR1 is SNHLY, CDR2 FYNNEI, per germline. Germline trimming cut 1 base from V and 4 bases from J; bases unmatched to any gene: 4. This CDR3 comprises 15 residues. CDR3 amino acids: CASSEGTGVGTEAFF. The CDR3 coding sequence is TGTGCCAGCAGTGAAGGGACAGGGGTTGGCACTGAAGCTTTCTTT. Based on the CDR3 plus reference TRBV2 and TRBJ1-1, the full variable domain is EPEVTQTPSHQVTQMGQEVILRCVPISNHLYFYWYRQILGQKVEFLVSFYNNEISEKSEIFDDQFSVERPDGSNFTLKIRSTKLEDSAMYFCASSEGTGVGTEAFFGQGTRLTVV.

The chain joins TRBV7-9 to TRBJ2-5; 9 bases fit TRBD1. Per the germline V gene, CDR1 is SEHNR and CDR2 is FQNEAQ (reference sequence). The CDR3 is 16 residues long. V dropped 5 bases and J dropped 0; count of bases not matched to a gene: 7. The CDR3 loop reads CASSRYRDRDQETQYF. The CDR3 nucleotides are TGTGCCAGCAGCCGCTACCGGGACAGGGACCAAGAGACCCAGTACTTC. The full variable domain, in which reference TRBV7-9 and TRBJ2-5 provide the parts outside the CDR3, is DTGVSQNPRHKITKRGQNVTFRCDPISEHNRLYWYRQTLGQGPEFLTYFQNEAQLEKSRLLSDRFSAERPKGSFSTLEIQRTEQGDSAMYLCASSRYRDRDQETQYFGPGTRLLVL.

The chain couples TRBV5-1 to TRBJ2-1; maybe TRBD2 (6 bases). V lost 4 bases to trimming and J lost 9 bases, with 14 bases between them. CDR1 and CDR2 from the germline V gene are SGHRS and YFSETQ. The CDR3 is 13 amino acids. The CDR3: CASSLTSSGEQFF. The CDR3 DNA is TGCGCCAGCAGCCTGACTAGTTCGGGTGAGCAGTTCTTC.

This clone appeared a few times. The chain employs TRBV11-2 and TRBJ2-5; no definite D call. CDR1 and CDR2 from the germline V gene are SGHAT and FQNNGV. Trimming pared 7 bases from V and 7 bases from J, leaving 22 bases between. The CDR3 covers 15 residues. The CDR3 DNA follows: TGTGCCAGCACCCCTATACCCCGGCCTCAGGTGACCCAGTACTTC. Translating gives CASTPIPRPQVTQYF.

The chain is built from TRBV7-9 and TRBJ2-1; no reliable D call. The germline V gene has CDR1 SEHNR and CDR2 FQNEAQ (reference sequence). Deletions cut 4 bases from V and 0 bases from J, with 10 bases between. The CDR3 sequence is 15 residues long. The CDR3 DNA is TGTGCCAGCAGCTGGGAAGGCAGCTCCTACAATGAGCAGTTCTTC. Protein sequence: CASSWEGSSYNEQFF.

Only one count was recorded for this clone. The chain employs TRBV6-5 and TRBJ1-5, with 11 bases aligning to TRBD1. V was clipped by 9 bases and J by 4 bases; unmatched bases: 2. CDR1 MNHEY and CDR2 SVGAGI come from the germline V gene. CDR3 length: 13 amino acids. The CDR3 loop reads CARDRGLNQPQHF. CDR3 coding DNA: TGTGCCAGGGACAGGGGGCTAAATCAGCCCCAGCATTTT.

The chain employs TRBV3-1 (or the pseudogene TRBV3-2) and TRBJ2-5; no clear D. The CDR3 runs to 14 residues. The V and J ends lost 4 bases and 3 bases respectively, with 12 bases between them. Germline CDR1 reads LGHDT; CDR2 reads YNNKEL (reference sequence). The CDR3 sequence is CASSPSHAEETQYF. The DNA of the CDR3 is TGTGCCAGCAGCCCCTCTCACGCGGAAGAGACCCAGTACTTC.

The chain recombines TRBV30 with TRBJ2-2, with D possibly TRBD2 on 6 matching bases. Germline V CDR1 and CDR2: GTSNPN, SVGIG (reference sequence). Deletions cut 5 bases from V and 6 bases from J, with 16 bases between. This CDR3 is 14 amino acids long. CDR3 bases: TGTGCCTGGCGGGCGGGGCAGGGTGCCGGGGAGCTGTTTTTT. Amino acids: CAWRAGQGAGELFF.

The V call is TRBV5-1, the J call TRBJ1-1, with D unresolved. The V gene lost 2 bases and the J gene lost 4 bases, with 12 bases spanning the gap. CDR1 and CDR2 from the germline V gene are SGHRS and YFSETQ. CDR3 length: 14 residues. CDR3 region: CASSLAGGGTEAFF. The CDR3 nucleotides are TGCGCCAGCAGCTTAGCTGGTGGCGGCACTGAAGCTTTCTTT.

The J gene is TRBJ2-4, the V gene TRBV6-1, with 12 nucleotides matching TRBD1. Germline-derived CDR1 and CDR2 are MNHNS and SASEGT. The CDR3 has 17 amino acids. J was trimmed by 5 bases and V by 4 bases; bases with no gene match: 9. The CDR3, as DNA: TGTGCCAGCAGTGGTCAACGGGACAGGGGGCGGGAAAACATTCAGTACTTC. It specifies CASSGQRDRGRENIQYF.

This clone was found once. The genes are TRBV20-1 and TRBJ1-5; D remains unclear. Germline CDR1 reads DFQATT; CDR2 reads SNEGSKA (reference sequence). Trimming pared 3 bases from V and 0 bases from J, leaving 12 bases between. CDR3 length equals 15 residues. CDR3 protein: CSASRSLNSNQPQHF. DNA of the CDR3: TGCAGTGCTAGTAGGTCGCTAAATAGCAATCAGCCCCAGCATTTT.

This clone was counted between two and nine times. CDR3 loop: CSVTGINTGELFF. In nucleotides, the CDR3 is TGCAGCGTTACAGGGATTAACACCGGGGAGCTGTTTTTT. This rearrangement joins TRBV29-1 to TRBJ2-2; a possible D gene is TRBD1 (6 bases). Germline CDR1 SQVTM, CDR2 ANQGSEA. The CDR3 contains 13 residues. Between the trimmed V and J ends, which lost 5 bases and 2 bases, there was a span of 9 bases.

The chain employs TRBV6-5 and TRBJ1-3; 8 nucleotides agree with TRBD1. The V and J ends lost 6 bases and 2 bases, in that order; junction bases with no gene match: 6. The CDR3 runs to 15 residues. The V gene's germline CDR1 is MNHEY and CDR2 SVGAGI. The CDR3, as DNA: TGTGCCAGCAGGACAGGGGCGCTGGCTGGAAACACCATATATTTT. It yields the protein CASRTGALAGNTIYF.

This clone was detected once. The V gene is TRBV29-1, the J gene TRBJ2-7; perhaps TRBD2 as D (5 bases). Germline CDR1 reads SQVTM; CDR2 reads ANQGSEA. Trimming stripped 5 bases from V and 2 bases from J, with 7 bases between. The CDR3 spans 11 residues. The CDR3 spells CSVFGAYEQYF. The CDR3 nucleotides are TGCAGCGTTTTCGGGGCCTACGAGCAGTACTTC.